The present TCR beta chain was sequenced within a study of T cells in Graves' hyperthyroidism and ophthalmopathy. Points from the study as a whole: Separation of ophthalmopathy from stable hyperthyroidism was achieved by a 13 V-J model. Most expanded thyroid clonotypes above 0.001 recurred in blood.

This CDR3 has 13 amino acids. The germline gives CDR1 SQVTM, CDR2 ANQGSEA. Germline trimming cut 7 bases from V and 10 bases from J; bases unmatched to any gene: 11. Patients having uncontrolled infection, another autoimmune disease, pregnancy or lactation were not included. A note on this clonotype: The antigen is not known.

The TCR beta CDR3 regions underwent amplification using RNA transcripts as the source. HTBI primers were used for first-round RT-PCR of the TCR CDR3. TCRdb re-analysed the multiplex PCR reads in MiXCR, keeping a single row per CDR3 protein. The table shows about 660,000 distinct CDR3 sequences, with roughly 45% occurring only once. The sequence came from an adult man with Graves' disease, either hyperthyroidism or ophthalmopathy (not recorded which). The V and J genes are TRBV29-1 and TRBJ1-2; TRBD1 matches at 11 bases. The sequencing input was peripheral blood or thyroid tissue (not recorded which). The CDR3 loop is CSAGQGAKRVYTF. The CDR3 coding sequence is TGCAGCGCCGGACAGGGGGCCAAACGTGTCTACACCTTC.